These 29 T cell receptor beta chains were all obtained from the same sample, sequenced in a study of T cells in Graves' hyperthyroidism and ophthalmopathy. RNA transcripts yielded amplified TCR beta CDR3 regions. During a first-round RT-PCR of the TCR CDR3, the HTBI primer set was used. TCRdb re-derived calls from the multiplex PCR reads in MiXCR, one entry per CDR3 protein. The sample has around 700,000 distinct CDR3 sequences, around 40% seen once. The sequenced material came from blood. The receptors here all came from a woman aged 40 to 49 with Graves' hyperthyroidism.

The chain is built from TRBV5-1 and TRBJ1-1, with D uncertain. CDR1 is SGHRS and CDR2 is YFSETQ in the germline V gene. V was shortened by 3 bases and J by 6 bases, with 18 bases between the two germline ends. The CDR3 covers 15 residues. CDR3: CASSSSLGNFAEAFF. In nucleotides, the CDR3 is TGCGCCAGCAGCTCGTCACTAGGGAATTTCGCTGAAGCTTTCTTT.

This chain links TRBV7-6 with TRBJ2-7; D possibly corresponds to TRBD1 (5 bases). The CDR3 loop spans 16 amino acids. V lost 1 base and J lost 4, with 17 bases in between. In germline, CDR1 is SGHVS, CDR2 FNYEAQ. The chain's CDR3 is CASSLDAGQGGYEQYF. The CDR3 DNA sequence: TGTGCCAGCAGCTTAGATGCCGGGCAGGGTGGATACGAGCAGTACTTC.

This sequence joins TRBV7-2 and TRBJ2-3; 10 nucleotides agree with TRBD2. Germline V gives CDR1 SGHTA, CDR2 FQGNSA. This CDR3 region has 17 residues. The J segment lost 1 base and the V segment lost 4 bases, leaving 8 bases of the junction unmatched. Written as DNA, the CDR3 is TGTGCCAGCAGCTCTCCACCCGGGACTAGCGGCACAGATACGCAGTATTTT. Translated, it gives CASSSPPGTSGTDTQYF.

This clonotype was picked up many times. The chain carries TRBV10-1 and TRBJ1-3, with 10 bases fitting TRBD1. The ends lost 7 bases at V and 0 bases at J; junction bases unmatched: 9. The CDR3 runs 17 residues. CDR1 and CDR2 from the germline V gene are WNHNN and SYGVQD (reference sequence). CDR3 sequence: CASMGQGRNYSGNTIYF. The CDR3 coding sequence is TGCGCCAGCATGGGACAGGGGCGAAACTACTCTGGAAACACCATATATTTT.

The chain joins TRBV5-1 to TRBJ2-2; possibly TRBD2 for D (5 bases). V was clipped by 4 bases and J by 0 bases, with 19 bases between them. This CDR3 has 18 residues. CDR1 and CDR2 (germline): SGHRS, YFSETQ. CDR3 sequence: CASSPAEDRVANTGELFF. CDR3 nucleotides: TGCGCCAGCAGCCCCGCGGAGGACCGGGTGGCGAACACCGGGGAGCTGTTTTTT.

This clonotype was seen ten or more times. V gene TRBV5-1 combines with J gene TRBJ1-2; TRBD1 agrees at 10 bases. From germline, CDR1 is SGHRS and CDR2 YFSETQ. J gave up 7 bases and V 4 bases, and 13 bases lay outside the gene matches. The CDR3 is 16 residues long. Here the CDR3 reads CASSLGTGEVFVGYTF. For the CDR3, the DNA is TGCGCCAGCAGCCTAGGGACAGGGGAGGTTTTTGTTGGCTACACCTTC.

Ten or more counts support this clonotype. The V call is TRBV20-1, the J call TRBJ1-3; D not resolved. CDR1 is DFQATT and CDR2 is SNEGSKA in the germline V gene (reference sequence). The CDR3 spans 14 residues. V shed 6 bases and J shed 0 bases, with 12 bases lying between them. CDR3 in amino acids: CSATSWPSGNTIYF. The CDR3 DNA follows: TGCAGTGCCACGAGTTGGCCCTCTGGAAACACCATATATTTT.

The chain combines TRBV7-9 with TRBJ2-7, with no clear D. Germline loops: CDR1 SEHNR, CDR2 FQNEAQ (reference sequence). CDR3 length equals 12 residues. Trimming took off 5 bases at V and 7 bases at J, with 12 bases between the two ends. Written as DNA, the CDR3 is TGTGCCAGCAGCCCCTACATGGGGGAGCAGTACTTC. Translated: CASSPYMGEQYF.

The chain links TRBV5-1 to TRBJ2-2; 13 bases align to TRBD2. CDR3 size: 16 residues. Germline V CDR1 and CDR2: SGHRS, YFSETQ. The V gene end was trimmed by 5 bases and the J gene end by 6 bases; junction bases not matched to a gene: 7. The CDR3 nucleotides are TGCGCCAGCAGGACATCCGGGACTAGCGGGGCCGGGGAGCTGTTTTTT. Protein product: CASRTSGTSGAGELFF. Full variable domain (rest looked up from reference TRBV5-1 and TRBJ2-2): KAGVTQTPRYLIKTRGQQVTLSCSPISGHRSVSWYQQTPGQGLQFLFEYFSETQRNKGNFPGRFSGRQFSNSRSEMNVSTLELGDSALYLCASRTSGTSGAGELFFGEGSRLTVL.

Ten or more counts support this clonotype. Since a much larger clone is just one base distant, this may be a read error. The chain links TRBV10-3 to TRBJ1-2; 7 positions agree with TRBD1. The CDR3 contains 12 residues. The germline CDR1 and CDR2 sequences are ENHRY and SYGVKD. Trimming cost V 7 bases and J 2 bases; bases outside gene matches: 1. The CDR3 region has the DNA TGTGCCATCAAGACAGGGAACTATGGCTACACCTTC. It encodes CAIKTGNYGYTF.

This clonotype was counted many times. The J gene is TRBJ2-7, the V gene TRBV7-9; D call uncertain. The germline gives CDR1 SEHNR, CDR2 FQNEAQ (reference sequence). The CDR3 length is 14 residues. Trimming took off 8 bases at V and 4 bases at J, with 18 bases between the two ends. The CDR3 loop reads CASQNRAPPYEQYF. Written as DNA, the CDR3 is TGTGCCAGCCAAAACCGGGCGCCTCCGTACGAGCAGTACTTC.

Worth noting for this clonotype: This may come from a read error, since a much larger clone is one base off. J is TRBJ1-1 and V is TRBV20-1; 10 bases map to TRBD1. Germline loops: CDR1 DFQATT, CDR2 SNEGSKA (reference sequence). This CDR3 has 13 residues. Unmatched junction bases numbered 2, after V lost 3 bases and J lost 4 bases. The CDR3 protein is CSARDRGGTEAFF. The CDR3 nucleotides read TGCAGTGCTAGGGACAGGGGGGGCACTGAAGCTTTCTTT.

This clonotype has a single count. The V and J genes are TRBV7-9 and TRBJ1-2; D is ambiguous. The germline gives CDR1 SEHNR, CDR2 FQNEAQ (reference sequence). CDR3 size: 15 residues. With 5 bases removed from V and 4 bases from J, the gap between germline ends came to 17 bases. The CDR3 bases are TGTGCCAGCAGCATCGAAGGTGGCAGACCCTATGGCTACACCTTC. This encodes CASSIEGGRPYGYTF.

J is TRBJ2-7 and V is TRBV4-3; D tentatively fits TRBD1 or TRBD2 (5 bases each). The ends were cut back, 2 bases at V and 1 base at J, with 15 bases in the middle. CDR1 is LGHNA and CDR2 is YSLEER in the germline V gene. The CDR3 is 16 residues long. CDR3 bases: TGCGCCAGCAGCCAACATTATGGGGACGTATCCTACGAGCAGTACTTC. It encodes CASSQHYGDVSYEQYF.

There are many counts of this clonotype. The rearrangement links TRBV24-1 to TRBJ1-2; 7 nucleotides align to TRBD1. Germline-derived CDR1 and CDR2 are KGHDR and SFDVKD. With V trimmed by 4 bases and J by 3 bases, 7 bases remained unmatched. CDR3 length: 15 residues. CDR3: CATSDLNRGHYGYTF. The CDR3 DNA sequence: TGTGCCACCAGTGACTTGAACAGGGGCCACTATGGCTACACCTTC.

This clonotype has a count of ten or more. The chain joins TRBV7-8 to TRBJ2-7, with unresolved D. V gave up 5 bases and J gave up 7 bases, with 24 bases separating them. The CDR3 covers 16 residues. Looked up from germline, CDR1 is SGHVS and CDR2 is FQNEAQ. The CDR3 is CASSPNTLEYLTEQYF. In DNA, the CDR3 is TGTGCCAGCAGCCCGAACACTCTGGAGTATTTGACTGAGCAGTACTTC.

V gene TRBV7-9 combines with J gene TRBJ2-7; TRBD2 matches at 10 bases. CDR1 SEHNR and CDR2 FQNEAQ come from the germline V gene (reference sequence). There are 14 residues in the CDR3. The V gene end was trimmed by 6 bases and the J gene end by 4 bases; junction bases not matched to a gene: 6. The CDR3 bases are TGTGCCAGCAGTCCCCTAGCGGGAGTATACGAGCAGTACTTC. Amino acids: CASSPLAGVYEQYF.

The chain joins TRBV12-5 to TRBJ1-5; D perhaps matches TRBD1 (5 bases). This CDR3 has 14 amino acids. Germline loops: CDR1 LGHNT, CDR2 FRNRAP. Trimming took off 5 bases at V and 2 bases at J, with 10 bases between the two ends. In DNA form, the CDR3 reads TGTGCTAGTGGTCTCGGGGACGGCAATCAGCCCCAGCATTTT. It specifies CASGLGDGNQPQHF. Using reference TRBV12-5 and TRBJ1-5 for the parts outside the CDR3, the full variable domain is DARVTQTPRHKVTEMGQEVTMRCQPILGHNTVFWYRQTMMQGLELLAYFRNRAPLDDSGMPKDRFSAEMPDATLATLKIQPSEPRDSAVYFCASGLGDGNQPQHFGDGTRLSIL.

The sample holds many counts of this clonotype. The chain couples TRBV7-8 to TRBJ1-4; D call uncertain. There are 16 residues in the CDR3. CDR1 and CDR2 (germline): SGHVS, FQNEAQ. V shed 1 base and J shed 7 bases, with 16 bases lying between them. As DNA, the CDR3 is TGTGCCAGCAGCTTAGAGAGAGAGAGGCCCAGTGAAAAACTGTTTTTT. Residues: CASSLERERPSEKLFF.

This clonotype was seen many times. The gene calls are TRBV7-6 and TRBJ1-3, with a weak D call TRBD1 (5 bases). Germline assignment: CDR1 SGHVS and CDR2 FNYEAQ. V shed 6 bases and J shed 0 bases, with 12 bases lying between them. This CDR3 region has 15 residues. Written as DNA, the CDR3 is TGTGCCAGCAGTTATTCAGGGAGCTCTGGAAACACCATATATTTT. Encoded protein: CASSYSGSSGNTIYF. The full variable domain, in which reference TRBV7-6 and TRBJ1-3 provide the parts outside the CDR3, is GAGVSQSPRYKVTKRGQDVALRCDPISGHVSLYWYRQALGQGPEFLTYFNYEAQQDKSGLPNDRFSAERPEGSISTLTIQRTEQRDSAMYRCASSYSGSSGNTIYFGEGSWLTVV.

Regarding this clonotype: One junction end does not reproduce the germline sequence, and a read error may be involved. This chain links TRBV7-8 with TRBJ2-7; 8 nucleotides agree with TRBD1. The CDR3 totals 20 residues. Germline-derived CDR1 and CDR2 are SGHVS and FQNEAQ. CDR3 sequence reads: CASSQAPGRGRTGSSYEQYF. Written as DNA, the CDR3 is TGCGCCAGCAGCCAAGCACCGGGCCGCGGCAGGACAGGGTCCTCCTACGAGCAGTACTTC.

This clonotype was observed at least ten times. The chain recombines TRBV25-1 with TRBJ2-5; D perhaps matches TRBD1 (5 bases). Germline V gene sequence: CDR1 MGHDK, CDR2 SYGVNS. V was clipped by 4 bases and J by 2 bases, with 5 bases between them. This CDR3 contains 12 residues. The CDR3 here is CASSGQQETQYF. The CDR3 bases are TGTGCCAGCAGTGGACAGCAAGAGACCCAGTACTTC.

This clonotype was seen only a few times. A read error may produce the germline difference seen at one junction end. V is TRBV12-3 or TRBV12-4 and J is TRBJ2-5; D remains unclear. The length of the CDR3 is 8 residues. In nucleotides, the CDR3 is TGTGCCAGCAGTTTCATGTTCTTC. Protein product: CASSFMFF.

As to this clonotype: The conserved phenylalanine or tryptophan normally closing the CDR3 is absent here, so this likely arose from a read error. The genes are TRBV5-1 and TRBJ2-7; no definite D call. Germline assignment: CDR1 SGHRS and CDR2 YFSETQ. V was trimmed by 0 bases and J by 1 base, leaving 5 bases between them. This CDR3 contains 13 residues. The CDR3 sequence: CASSLVHSYEQYL. The CDR3 nucleotides read TGCGCCAGCAGCTTGGTTCATTCCTACGAGCAGTACCTC.

The CDR3 protein is CASSLAGGRVNTEAFF. CDR3 in DNA: TGTGCCAGCAGCTTGGCCGGGGGTAGGGTGAACACTGAAGCTTTCTTT. The rearrangement joins TRBV5-8 to TRBJ1-1, with a weak D call TRBD1 (5 bases). Trimming removed 0 bases at V and 0 bases at J, with 12 bases between. The CDR3 is 16 amino acids. Germline V gives CDR1 SGHTS, CDR2 YDEGEE.

This clonotype appeared many times. The chain employs TRBV19 and TRBJ1-2, with 7 bases fitting TRBD1. Germline CDR1 reads LNHDA; CDR2 reads SQIVND (reference sequence). The CDR3 spans 14 residues. The ends lost 5 bases at V and 4 bases at J; junction bases unmatched: 7. The CDR3 region is CASSPADRAYGYTF. CDR3 in DNA: TGTGCCAGTAGTCCAGCCGACAGGGCCTATGGCTACACCTTC.

On this clonotype itself: No DNA is shown, since the ends of the CDR3 on it are uncertain; the CDR3 is the one TCRdb lists. This rearrangement joins TRBV7-7 to TRBJ2-2; the table calls TRBD1, which could not be checked here. The CDR3 is 24 residues long, counting both termini. Germline CDR1 and CDR2: SSHAT and FNYEAQ (reference sequence). CDR3 loop: CASSLSDSGANVLTFGAGTGELFF.

V gene TRBV6-5 combines with J gene TRBJ1-2; perhaps TRBD1 as D (5 bases). V was pared by 5 bases and J by 8 bases, with 12 bases between. There are 12 residues in the CDR3. From germline, CDR1 is MNHEY and CDR2 SVGAGI. The CDR3 reads CASSGSGNGYTF. CDR3 sequence (DNA): TGTGCCAGCAGTGGGTCAGGGAACGGCTACACCTTC.

The V gene is TRBV6-1, the J gene TRBJ2-6, with 9 bases fitting TRBD1. The CDR3 covers 17 residues. V was pared by 7 bases and J by 0 bases, with 7 bases of the junction left unmatched. The germline V gene has CDR1 MNHNS and CDR2 SASEGT. CDR3 sequence reads: CASTPGQGSSGANVLTF. CDR3 sequence (DNA): TGTGCCAGCACCCCAGGACAGGGGAGCTCTGGGGCCAACGTCCTGACTTTC.